Sequencing of this T cell receptor (beta chain) was carried out in a study of blood T cell repertoires in COVID-19. Overall study context: COVID-19 samples collected from the United States, Italy and Spain covered acute and convalescent phases. T cells, B-cell-depleted T cells, or PBMCs supplied cDNA or gDNA.

Under the authors' procedure: Quantification of nucleated cells was approximated via reference gene primer amplification. The repertoire was sequenced with immunoSEQ multiplex PCR; TCRdb's copy has only in-frame clones and lacks some. From that table come the V and J calls and clone size; the DNA was used to work out D and trimming. The sample has about 99,000 clones, roughly 90% seen once. Germline values: CDR1 SEHNR, CDR2 FQNEAQ (reference sequence). The CDR3 contains 14 residues. The V and J ends lost 4 bases and 7 bases respectively, with 11 bases between them. This receptor was obtained from a human donor in a cohort sampled during active COVID-19. The V gene is TRBV7-9, the J gene TRBJ1-6; D ambiguous. The material sequenced was peripheral blood. CDR3 protein: CASSYGSGNSPLHF. CDR3 coding DNA: TGTGCCAGCAGCTACGGATCGGGAAATTCACCCCTCCACTTT. Supplemented by reference TRBV7-9 and TRBJ1-6, the full variable domain reads DTGVSQNPRHKITKRGQNVTFRCDPISEHNRLYWYRQTLGQGPEFLTYFQNEAQLEKSRLLSDRFSAERPKGSFSTLEIQRTEQGDSAMYLCASSYGSGNSPLHFGNGTRLTVT.